The clone carrying this T cell receptor (beta chain) has just a few counts. What it binds is unknown. The CDR3 consists of 15 residues. Trimming at V came to 6 bases and at J to 4 bases, leaving 11 bases not matched to a gene. CDR1 is KGHSH, CDR2 LQKENI, per germline. This record belongs to a study of cytomegalovirus exposure and HLA in healthy donors. Study-level results: Both high specificity and high sensitivity reportedly marked the classifier's diagnosis of cytomegalovirus status. Later analysis reportedly placed an Asian-associated ancestry cluster below the approximately 650-donor mean in N-insertions.

PCR primers comprised 60 Vbeta and 13 Jbeta primers. This table comes from immunoSEQ multiplex PCR, and its TCRdb copy is limited to in-frame clones, with some not included. The sample shows around 120,000 clones, 65% to 85% of them seen only once. Donors sampled were nominally healthy, though unrecorded immune exposures were likely. The chain recombines TRBV18 with TRBJ1-1, with TRBD1 matching 7 bases. Specimen: PBMCs. This receptor was taken from a man over 45 in good health and CMV-seropositive. CDR3 nucleotide sequence: TGTGCCAGCTCCACGGCCAGGCAGGGGGGCACTGAAGCTTTCTTT. This translates into CASSTARQGGTEAFF.